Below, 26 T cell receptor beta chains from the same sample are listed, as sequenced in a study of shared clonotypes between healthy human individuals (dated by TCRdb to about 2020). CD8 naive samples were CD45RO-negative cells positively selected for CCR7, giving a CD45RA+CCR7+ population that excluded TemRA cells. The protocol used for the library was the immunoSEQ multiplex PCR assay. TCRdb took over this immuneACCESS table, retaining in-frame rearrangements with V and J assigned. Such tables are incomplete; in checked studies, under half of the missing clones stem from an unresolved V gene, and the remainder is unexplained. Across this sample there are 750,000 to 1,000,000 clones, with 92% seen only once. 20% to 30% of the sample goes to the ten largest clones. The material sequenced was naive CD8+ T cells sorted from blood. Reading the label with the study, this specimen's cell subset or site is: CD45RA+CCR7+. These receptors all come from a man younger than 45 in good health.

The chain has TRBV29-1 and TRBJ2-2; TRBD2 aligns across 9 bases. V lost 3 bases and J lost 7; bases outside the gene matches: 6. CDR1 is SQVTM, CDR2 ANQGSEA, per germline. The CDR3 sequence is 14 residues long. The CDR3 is CSVDAGGNLGELFF. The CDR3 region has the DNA TGCAGCGTTGACGCGGGAGGGAACCTCGGGGAGCTGTTTTTT.

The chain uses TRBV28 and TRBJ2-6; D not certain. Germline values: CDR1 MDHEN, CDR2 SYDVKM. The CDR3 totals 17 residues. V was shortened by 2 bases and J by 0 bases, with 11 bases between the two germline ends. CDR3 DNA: TGTGCCAGCAGTTTAGCTGGCTATGGCTCTGGGGCCAACGTCCTGACTTTC. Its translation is CASSLAGYGSGANVLTF.

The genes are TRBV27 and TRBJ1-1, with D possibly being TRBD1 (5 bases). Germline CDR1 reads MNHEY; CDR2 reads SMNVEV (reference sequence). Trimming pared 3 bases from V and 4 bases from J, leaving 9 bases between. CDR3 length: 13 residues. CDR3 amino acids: CASSFARATEAFF. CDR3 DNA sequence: TGTGCCAGCAGTTTTGCCAGGGCCACTGAAGCTTTCTTT.

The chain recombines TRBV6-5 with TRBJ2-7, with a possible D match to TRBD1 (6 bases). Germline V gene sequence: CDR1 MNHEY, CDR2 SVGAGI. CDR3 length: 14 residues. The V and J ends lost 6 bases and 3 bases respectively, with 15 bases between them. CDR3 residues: CASRDGNRDYEQYF. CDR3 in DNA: TGTGCCAGCAGAGATGGGAACAGGGACTACGAGCAGTACTTC.

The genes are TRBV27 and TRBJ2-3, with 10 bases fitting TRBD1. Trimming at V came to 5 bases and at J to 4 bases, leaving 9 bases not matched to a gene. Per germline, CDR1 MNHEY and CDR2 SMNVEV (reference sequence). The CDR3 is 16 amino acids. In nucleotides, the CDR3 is TGTGCCAGCAGTCCGTGGACAGGGGGTCAGGCAGATACGCAGTATTTT. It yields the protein CASSPWTGGQADTQYF.

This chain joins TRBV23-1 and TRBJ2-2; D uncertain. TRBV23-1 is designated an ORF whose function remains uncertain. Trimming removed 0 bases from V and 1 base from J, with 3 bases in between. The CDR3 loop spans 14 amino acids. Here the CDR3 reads CASSQSGNTGELFF. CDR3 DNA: TGCGCCAGCAGTCAATCTGGGAACACCGGGGAGCTGTTTTTT.

CDR3 DNA sequence: TGTGCCGGAGGAGAGTTGCGGAGGACGAACACCGGGGAGCTGTTTTTT. Protein product: CAGGELRRTNTGELFF. The genes are TRBV21-1 and TRBJ2-2; the listed D gene, TRBD2, was not tested against the DNA. TRBV21-1 constitutes a pseudogene. The CDR3 loop spans 16 amino acids.

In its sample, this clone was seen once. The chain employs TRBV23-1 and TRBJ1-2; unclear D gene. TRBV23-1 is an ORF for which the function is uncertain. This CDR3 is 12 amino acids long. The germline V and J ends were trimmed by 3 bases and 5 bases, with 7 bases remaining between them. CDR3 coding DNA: TGCGCCAGCAGTCACCCCAGGTATGGCTACACCTTC. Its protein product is CASSHPRYGYTF.

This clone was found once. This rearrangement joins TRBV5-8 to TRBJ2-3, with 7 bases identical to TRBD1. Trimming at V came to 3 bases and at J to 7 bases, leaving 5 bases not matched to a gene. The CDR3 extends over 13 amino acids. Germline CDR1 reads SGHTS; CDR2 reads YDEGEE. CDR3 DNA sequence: TGTGCCAGCAGCTCCTCAGGGGGTAATACGCAGTATTTT. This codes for CASSSSGGNTQYF.

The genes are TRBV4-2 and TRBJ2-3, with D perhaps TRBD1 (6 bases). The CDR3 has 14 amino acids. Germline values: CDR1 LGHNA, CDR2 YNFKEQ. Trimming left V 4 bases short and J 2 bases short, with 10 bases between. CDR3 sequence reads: CASSPWDNTDTQYF. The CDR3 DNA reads TGTGCCAGCAGCCCTTGGGACAACACAGATACGCAGTATTTT.

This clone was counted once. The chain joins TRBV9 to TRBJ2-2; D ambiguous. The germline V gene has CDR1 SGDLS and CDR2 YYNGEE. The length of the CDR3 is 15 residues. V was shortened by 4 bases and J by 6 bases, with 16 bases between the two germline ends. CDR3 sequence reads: CASSPRTPTAGELFF. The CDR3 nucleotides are TGTGCCAGCAGCCCCAGGACCCCAACCGCCGGGGAGCTGTTTTTT.

CDR3 sequence (DNA): TGTGCCAGCAGCAGCCTGGACAGGGCCCTCGGGACTAGCGGGAGGGTCAATGAGCAGTTCTTC. Protein product: CASSSLDRALGTSGRVNEQFF. The chain links TRBV13 to TRBJ2-1, with TRBD2 identical over 16 bases. Unmatched junction bases numbered 19, after V lost 5 bases and J lost 6 bases. CDR1 and CDR2 (germline): PRHDT, FYEKMQ (reference sequence). The CDR3 length is 21 residues. The entire variable domain, with the rest obtained from reference TRBV13 and TRBJ2-1, is as follows: AAGVIQSPRHLIKEKRETATLKCYPIPRHDTVYWYQQGPGQDPQFLISFYEKMQSDKGSIPDRFSAQQFSDYHSELNMSSLELGDSALYFCASSSLDRALGTSGRVNEQFFGPGTRLTVL.

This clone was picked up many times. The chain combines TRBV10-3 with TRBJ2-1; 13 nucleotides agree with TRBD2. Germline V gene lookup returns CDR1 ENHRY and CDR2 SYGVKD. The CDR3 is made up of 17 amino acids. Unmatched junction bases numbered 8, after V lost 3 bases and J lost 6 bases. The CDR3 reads CAISEKLAGGPPNEQFF. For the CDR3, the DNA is TGTGCCATCAGTGAAAAACTAGCGGGAGGGCCTCCCAATGAGCAGTTCTTC.

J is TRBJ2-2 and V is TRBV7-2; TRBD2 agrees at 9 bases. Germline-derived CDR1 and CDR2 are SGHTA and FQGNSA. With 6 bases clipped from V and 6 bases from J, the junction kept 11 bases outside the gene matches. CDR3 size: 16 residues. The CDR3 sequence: CASREDTSGWAGELFF. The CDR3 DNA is TGTGCCAGCAGAGAAGACACTAGCGGGTGGGCCGGGGAGCTGTTTTTT.

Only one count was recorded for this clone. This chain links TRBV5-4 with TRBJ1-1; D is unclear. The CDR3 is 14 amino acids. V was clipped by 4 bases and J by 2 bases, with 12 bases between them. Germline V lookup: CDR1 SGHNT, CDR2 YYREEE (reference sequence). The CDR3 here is CASSPMRSNTEAFF. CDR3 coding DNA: TGTGCCAGCAGCCCGATGAGGTCAAACACTGAAGCTTTCTTT.

Here the CDR3 DNA reads TGTGCCAGCAGTTACGGTTTCAGGGACAGAGCCTACGAGCAGTACTTC. Translating gives CASSYGFRDRAYEQYF. V and J are TRBV6-6 and TRBJ2-7; 7 nucleotides match TRBD1. Trimming at V came to 2 bases and at J to 2 bases, leaving 9 bases not matched to a gene. The CDR3 is 16 amino acids. The germline V gene encodes CDR1 MNHNY and CDR2 SVGAGI (reference sequence).

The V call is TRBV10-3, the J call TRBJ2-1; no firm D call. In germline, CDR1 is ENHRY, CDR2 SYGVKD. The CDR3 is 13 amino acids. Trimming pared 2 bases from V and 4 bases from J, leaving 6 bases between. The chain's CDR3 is CAISETEYNEQFF. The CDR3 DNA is TGTGCCATCAGTGAGACAGAGTACAATGAGCAGTTCTTC.

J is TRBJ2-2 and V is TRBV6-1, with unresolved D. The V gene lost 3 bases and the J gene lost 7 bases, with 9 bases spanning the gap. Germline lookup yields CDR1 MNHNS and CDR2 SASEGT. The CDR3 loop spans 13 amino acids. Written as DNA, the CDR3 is TGTGCCAGCAGTGAGTTCTGGGACGGGGAGCTGTTTTTT. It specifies CASSEFWDGELFF.

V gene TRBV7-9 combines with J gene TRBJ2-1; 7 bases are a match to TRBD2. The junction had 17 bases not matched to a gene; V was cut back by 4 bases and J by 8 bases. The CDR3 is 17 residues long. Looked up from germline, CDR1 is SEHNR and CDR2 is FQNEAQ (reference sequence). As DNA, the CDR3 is TGTGCCAGCAGCTCCGACACCCATGGACTAGTGGTCTATGAGCAGTTCTTC. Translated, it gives CASSSDTHGLVVYEQFF. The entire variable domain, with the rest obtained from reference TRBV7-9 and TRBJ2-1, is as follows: DTGVSQNPRHKITKRGQNVTFRCDPISEHNRLYWYRQTLGQGPEFLTYFQNEAQLEKSRLLSDRFSAERPKGSFSTLEIQRTEQGDSAMYLCASSSDTHGLVVYEQFFGPGTRLTVL.

CDR3 amino acids: CASSYSLGLVVTQYF. CDR3 bases: TGTGCCAGCAGTTACTCGCTTGGACTAGTGGTGACCCAGTACTTC. The chain is built from TRBV6-5 and TRBJ2-5, with 7 bases identical to TRBD2. Germline CDR1 is MNHEY and CDR2 is SVGAGI. Germline trimming cut 0 bases from V and 7 bases from J; bases unmatched to any gene: 8. This CDR3 region has 15 residues.

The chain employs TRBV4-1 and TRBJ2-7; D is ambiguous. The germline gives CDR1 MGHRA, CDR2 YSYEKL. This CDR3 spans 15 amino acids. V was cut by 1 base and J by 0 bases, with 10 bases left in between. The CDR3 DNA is TGCGCCAGCAGCCAAGGAACCGAGAGCTCCTACGAGCAGTACTTC. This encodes CASSQGTESSYEQYF.

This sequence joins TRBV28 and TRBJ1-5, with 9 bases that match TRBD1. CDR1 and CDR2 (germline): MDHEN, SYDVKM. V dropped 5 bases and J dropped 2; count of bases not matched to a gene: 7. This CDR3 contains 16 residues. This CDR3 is CASSATGQGGNQPQHF. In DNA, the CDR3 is TGTGCCAGCAGTGCTACGGGACAGGGAGGCAATCAGCCCCAGCATTTT.

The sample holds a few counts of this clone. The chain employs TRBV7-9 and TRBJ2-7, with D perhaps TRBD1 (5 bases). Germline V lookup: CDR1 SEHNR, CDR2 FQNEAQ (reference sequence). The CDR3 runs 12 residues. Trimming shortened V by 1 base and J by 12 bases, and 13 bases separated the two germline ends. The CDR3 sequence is CASSLDGLGLYF. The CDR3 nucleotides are TGTGCCAGCAGCTTAGACGGTCTGGGGCTGTACTTC.

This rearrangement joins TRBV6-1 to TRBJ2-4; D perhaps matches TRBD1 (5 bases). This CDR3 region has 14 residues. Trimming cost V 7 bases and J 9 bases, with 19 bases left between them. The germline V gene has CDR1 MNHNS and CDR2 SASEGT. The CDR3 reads CASIDQGTPIIQYF. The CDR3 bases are TGTGCCAGCATCGACCAGGGAACCCCTATCATTCAGTACTTC.

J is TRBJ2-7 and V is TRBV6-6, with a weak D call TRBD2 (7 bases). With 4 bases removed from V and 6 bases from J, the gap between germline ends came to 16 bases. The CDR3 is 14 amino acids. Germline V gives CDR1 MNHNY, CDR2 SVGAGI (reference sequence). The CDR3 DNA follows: TGTGCCAGCAGTTGGGACGTAGGGGGGGGCGAGCAGTACTTC. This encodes CASSWDVGGGEQYF.

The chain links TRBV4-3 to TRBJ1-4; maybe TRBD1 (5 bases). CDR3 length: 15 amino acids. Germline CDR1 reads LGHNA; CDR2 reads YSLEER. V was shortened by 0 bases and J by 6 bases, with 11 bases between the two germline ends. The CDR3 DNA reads TGCGCCAGCAGCCAAGAGGAGGGGCTACATGAAAAACTGTTTTTT. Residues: CASSQEEGLHEKLFF.